This record covers a single TCR beta chain. Its antigen is undetermined. The junction differs from germline at one of its ends, possibly a read error. TCRdb passed the 5' RACE reads through MiXCR, listing each CDR3 protein once. The data show 110,000 or so distinct CDR3 sequences, with 20% to 25% seen just once and roughly 40% held by the top ten. This sample is drawn from a study of T-cell memory formation after mild COVID-19. The CDR3 is made up of 15 amino acids. Germline V gene data show CDR1 as SEHNR and CDR2 as FQNEAQ (reference sequence). Study findings and constraints: Clones that contracted clustered mainly in CM and EM if CD4+ and in EMRA if CD8+. Several responding clones turned up in pre-infection memory, indicating that cross-reactive memory may have taken part.

The source of this sequence is a man younger than 30 who had mild COVID-19 (a few samples of this study predate the infection). Cell type and time point are not known. The rearrangement uses TRBV7-9 and TRBJ2-1; 8 bases align to TRBD1. The specimen sequenced was PBMCs or a T cell subset sorted from them (not recorded which). The CDR3 nucleotides are TGTGCCGGCAGCTACCCCCGGGACAGGAACAATGAGCAGTTCTTC. Its translation is CAGSYPRDRNNEQFF. Together with reference TRBV7-9 and TRBJ2-1, the CDR3 gives the full variable domain: DTGVSQNPRHKITKRGQNVTFRCDPISEHNRLYWYRQTLGQGPEFLTYFQNEAQLEKSRLLSDRFSAERPKGSFSTLEIQRTEQGDSAMYLCAGSYPRDRNNEQFFGPGTRLTVL.